The 3 T cell receptor beta chains presented below share a single source sample, sequenced in a study of cytomegalovirus exposure and HLA in healthy donors listed by TCRdb under 2017. Libraries were constructed by the immunoSEQ multiplex PCR assay. The source is immuneACCESS, and TCRdb retained only in-frame sequences with V and J called. Part of the clones is not carried over; for the studies checked, unresolved V genes explain less than half of this, and the remainder is unexplained. In this sample the table shows about 130,000 clones, around nine tenths of which occur a single time. The ten most abundant clones make up 3% to 4% of the sample. The sequencing sample was made of PBMCs. These receptors all come from a man aged 25 to 40 in good health and CMV-seronegative.

The rearrangement uses TRBV18 and TRBJ1-5; D not certain. V dropped 5 bases and J dropped 3 bases, with 11 bases sitting between them. The CDR3 totals 14 residues. Germline assignment: CDR1 KGHSH and CDR2 LQKENI. CDR3 residues: CASSSSGYNQPQHF. CDR3 DNA: TGTGCCAGCTCATCATCGGGGTACAATCAGCCCCAGCATTTT.

The chain combines TRBV7-9 with TRBJ2-7; tentative D call: TRBD2 (5 bases). There are 14 residues in the CDR3. Germline assignment: CDR1 SEHNR and CDR2 FQNEAQ (reference sequence). V dropped 7 bases and J dropped 0 bases, with 13 bases sitting between them. The CDR3 region has the DNA TGTGCCAGCAATGACGGAGGATCCTCCTACGAGCAGTACTTC. Its protein product is CASNDGGSSYEQYF.

V and J are TRBV5-1 and TRBJ1-4; maybe TRBD1 (6 bases). The CDR3 consists of 14 residues. Trimming pared 3 bases from V and 5 bases from J, leaving 11 bases between. Looked up from germline, CDR1 is SGHRS and CDR2 is YFSETQ. The CDR3 spells CASSSDSLNEKLFF. The DNA for the CDR3 is TGCGCCAGCAGCTCGGACAGTCTGAATGAAAAACTGTTTTTT.